This TCR beta chain was retrieved from a study of post-analysis software for immune sequencing data (dated by TCRdb to between 2014 and 2017). Background on the whole study: Relapsing-remitting, secondary progressive and progressive-relapsing multiple sclerosis were recorded as disease courses, and subtype annotation was lacking for some patients. Patient repertoires were compared against ten to twelve previously published healthy control repertoires from donors aged roughly 6 to 28 years. A subset of samples was prepared in parallel using single-end sample barcoding, then pooled and co-amplified after Illumina adapter ligation.

This clonotype was seen a handful of times. The antigen it binds to is not known. Base quality data are lacking; no much larger clone is found one base away. Library preparation employed PCR. Sequencing relied on an Illumina HiSeq 2500. Unique molecular identifiers were incorporated into TCR beta cDNA libraries to reduce PCR and sequencing biases. Every 1 to 10 million input T cells yielded approximately 500,000 cDNA molecules, meaning each molecule approximated one T cell. The patient libraries were prepared and sequenced using the same protocol as the earlier healthy control dataset. Samples belonging to the same batch were prepared together, multiplexed and sequenced on a shared HiSeq lane. Per the original workflow: Raw barcoded reads were processed with MIGEC, discarding single-read molecular identifier groups before consensus assembly and CDR3 extraction. VDJtools was used for post-analysis of the clonotype tables, with diversity normalized by down-sampling every dataset to the smallest sample size. Repertoire overlap clustering matched CDR3 amino acid but not nucleotide sequences to correct batch-related cross-sample contamination. TCRdb trimmed public reads at Q25 via fastp, called clones via MiXCR and kept in-frame beta chains. Rows with one shared CDR3 protein collapse into an entry with the most common genes and DNA. TCRdb's processing, not the authors' own work, is the source of the V and J calls. The sample records hundreds of thousands of distinct CDR3 sequences, 59% of which are singletons. The top ten clones comprise about 11% of the sample.

General conclusions and limits of the study: The control group was slightly older than the multiple sclerosis patient group. Significantly lower normalized Chao1 diversity was found in multiple sclerosis patients than in controls, suggesting substantial peripheral T-cell clonal expansion. Significantly higher frequencies in patients than in controls were found for roughly 5 TRBV segments, including TRBV5-6, TRBV5-1 and TRBV20-1. When samples were clustered directly using the F measure, samples prepared in the same batch co-clustered strongly, which prompted a batch-effect correction.

V drops 4 bases and J drops 4 bases, leaving 12 bases in between. The CDR3 holds 15 amino acids from the cysteine to the phenylalanine. The read is trimmed to its CDR3 DNA, 45 bases read in frame from base 1. CDR1 is given as SGHRS and CDR2 as YFSETQ, both from the germline V gene. TCR beta repertoires were profiled from peripheral blood of 10 to 15 young patients with multiple sclerosis to demonstrate the VDJtools post-analysis software. The patients with multiple sclerosis were children and adolescents between roughly 6 and 16 years of age. The V gene is TRBV5-1 and the J gene is TRBJ2-6; the D gene is possibly TRBD1, with 5 bases matching. The sample was blood. The source of this sequence is a girl aged 2 to 9 with multiple sclerosis. The CDR3 reads CASSVDIGGANVLTF. The DNA sequence follows: TGCGCCAGCAGCGTGGACATTGGCGGGGCCAACGTCCTGACTTTC. Supplemented by the reference TRBV5-1 and TRBJ2-6 proteins around the CDR3, the complete variable domain is KAGVTQTPRYLIKTRGQQVTLSCSPISGHRSVSWYQQTPGQGLQFLFEYFSETQRNKGNFPGRFSGRQFSNSRSEMNVSTLELGDSALYLCASSVDIGGANVLTFGAGSRLTVL.